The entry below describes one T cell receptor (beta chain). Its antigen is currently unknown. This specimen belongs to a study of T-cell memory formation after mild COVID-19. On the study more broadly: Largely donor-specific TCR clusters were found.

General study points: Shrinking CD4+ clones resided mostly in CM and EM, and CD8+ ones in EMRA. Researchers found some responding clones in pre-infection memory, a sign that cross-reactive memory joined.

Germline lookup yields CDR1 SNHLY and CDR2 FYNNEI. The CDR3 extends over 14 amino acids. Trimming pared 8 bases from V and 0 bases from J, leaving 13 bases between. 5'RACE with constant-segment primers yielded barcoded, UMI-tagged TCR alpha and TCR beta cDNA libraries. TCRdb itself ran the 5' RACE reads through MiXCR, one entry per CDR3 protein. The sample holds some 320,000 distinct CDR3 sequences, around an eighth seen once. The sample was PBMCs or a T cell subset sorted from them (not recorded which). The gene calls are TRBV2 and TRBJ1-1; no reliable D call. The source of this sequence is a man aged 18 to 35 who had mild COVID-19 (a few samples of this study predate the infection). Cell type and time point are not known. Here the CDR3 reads CASSQGRMNTEAFF. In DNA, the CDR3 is TGTGCCAGCTCCCAAGGCCGGATGAACACTGAAGCTTTCTTT.